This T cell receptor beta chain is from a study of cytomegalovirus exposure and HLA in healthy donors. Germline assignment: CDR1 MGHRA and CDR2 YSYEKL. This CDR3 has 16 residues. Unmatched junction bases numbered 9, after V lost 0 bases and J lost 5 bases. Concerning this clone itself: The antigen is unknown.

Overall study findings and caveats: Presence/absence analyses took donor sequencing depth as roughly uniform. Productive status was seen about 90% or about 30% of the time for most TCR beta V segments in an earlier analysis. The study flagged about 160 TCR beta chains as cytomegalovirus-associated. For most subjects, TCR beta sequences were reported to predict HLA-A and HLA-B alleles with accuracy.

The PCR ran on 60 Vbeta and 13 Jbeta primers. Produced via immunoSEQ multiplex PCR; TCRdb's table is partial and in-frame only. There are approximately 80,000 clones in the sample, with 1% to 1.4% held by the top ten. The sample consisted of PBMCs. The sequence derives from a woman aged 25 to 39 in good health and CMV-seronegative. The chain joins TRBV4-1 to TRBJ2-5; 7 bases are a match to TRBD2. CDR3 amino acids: CASSQESAGVLETQYF. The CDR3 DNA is TGCGCCAGCAGCCAAGAAAGCGCGGGAGTGCTCGAGACCCAGTACTTC.